This TCR beta chain was profiled in a study of blood T cells in healthy people across ages (dated by TCRdb to about 2015). Looking at the study overall: In model experiments, template switching captured about one uniquely barcoded TCR beta cDNA molecule for every two T cells. The study measured age-related changes in TCR beta repertoire diversity using deep sequencing normalized with unique cDNA molecular identifiers. Donors were grouped into four age groups: young (average roughly 15 years), middle-aged (about 40), aged (over 55) and long-lived (around 80). Using the same blood draw, the study looked at two additional independent replicas of 1 million unique cDNA reads for two donors, one aged 18 to 30 and the other aged 80 or older. The research as a whole found: Since profiling was done on bulk unsorted PBMCs, naive and antigen-experienced compartments could not be conclusively compared. A strong correlation was found between observed TCR beta diversity and the percentage of naive T cells measured by flow cytometry. Total diversity estimates from one million sequenced T cells were considered lower bounds and underestimates. Compared with the aged group, the long-lived group had more naive CD4+ T cells, fewer expanded clones and increased TCR diversity, suggesting age selection. As age increased, observed TCR beta diversity per million T cells dropped in a roughly linear way, and a significant reduction was already evident by age about 36. Because donor CMV infection status was unknown, age-related changes in expanded clonotypes were potentially confounded.

The germline V gene sets CDR1 to LGHNA and CDR2 to YNFKEQ. The CDR3 covers 18 residues, taking in both the cysteine and the phenylalanine. Only the CDR3 region is kept as DNA, spanning 54 bases read in frame from base 1. This clonotype showed up just a few times. Its antigen is unknown. At one of its ends the junction is not consistent with the germline gene, which may arise from a read error. Donors were roughly 40 systemically healthy Caucasian individuals from Russia aged roughly 6 to 95 years. Each donor gave 9 to 10 milliliters of peripheral blood, collected into EDTA-treated Vacutainer tubes. Ficoll-Paque density-gradient centrifugation was used to isolate PBMCs, with at least 6.5 million obtained per sample. Total RNA, at least 5.5 micrograms per sample, was extracted from PBMCs with Trizol reagent. For every donor, an aliquot of PBMCs went through flow cytometry to measure the percentages of naive CD45RAhigh/CD27high T cells.

Library method: 5' RACE. Sequencing was performed on an Illumina HiSeq 2500. A second PCR of roughly 7 to 11 cycles was performed with a sample-barcoded 5' primer and a J-beta primer mix. A template-switch 5' adaptor carrying 12 random nucleotides introduced a unique molecular identifier onto each TCR beta cDNA molecule. Each sample yielded at least 2.5 million CDR3-containing paired-end reads. The Mint cDNA synthesis kit, primed by a TRBC-specific oligonucleotide, was used to synthesize first-strand cDNA from all RNA. Following uracil-DNA glycosylase treatment, all cDNA underwent a first 18-cycle PCR with the universal primers M1SS and BC2_uni_R. In the authors' own workflow: For normalization, 1 million high-quality reads were randomly selected from each sample, with every read carrying a distinct molecular identifier. Reads sharing molecular identifiers were discarded rather than binned into consensus sequences. MiTCR, run with a Q25 quality threshold and the strictest error-elimination algorithm, handled CDR3 identification, clonotype clustering and error correction. A nonparametric unseen species model with Euler transformation was used to estimate a lower bound on total TCR beta diversity. In-frame beta chains were kept once TCRdb had trimmed the public reads at Q25 with fastp and called clones with MiXCR. Each entry merges the rows of one CDR3 protein and shows their most common DNA and genes. What appears here as the V and J calls and clone size reflects TCRdb's work, not the paper's. This sample holds 800,000 to 950,000 distinct CDR3 sequences; approximately 32% were observed only once. Approximately 10% of the sample is taken by the ten largest.

These data are also associated with another study on T cells of mothers and their children. Per that second paper: Nine systemically healthy Caucasian individuals, comprising three mothers and their six children, were included as donors. cDNA synthesis consumed the entire amount of extracted RNA, loaded at approximately 1.5 ug RNA in each 15 ul reaction. In the second PCR, the M1S primer added sample barcodes and 2-4 random nucleotides. Over 8 million TCR beta CDR3 reads were obtained for each mother, and millions of reads were obtained for each child. In both related and unrelated pairs, thymic selection shapes the output of TCR recombination in a similar way, with inherited differences having only a minor effect. Normalized repertoire overlap was always slightly but never significantly higher in related than unrelated mother-child pairs. With a sensitivity of approximately 96 clones per million clonotypes, no persistent microchimeric T cell clones were detected. To look for features that set related mother-child pairs apart from unrelated individuals, the researchers ran deep NGS to compare the TCR beta repertoires of mothers and children. The mean age was 40 +/- 4 years for the mothers and roughly 11 +/- 4 years for the children. After adapter ligation was performed with NEBNext reagents, the libraries were sequenced on an Illumina HiSeq 2000 with 100+100 nt paired-end reads. Mother and child libraries were prepared a month apart and sequenced in separate runs to prevent cross-contamination. For each donor, somewhere between roughly 500,000 and 2,100,000 distinct TCR beta clonotypes were identified. Naive TCR beta clonotypes were estimated from low-frequency clonotypes matched to each donor's FACS-determined naive share, without sorting.

This sequence was found in a woman between 40 and 50 years old in good health. The sequencing input was blood. The rearrangement joined TRBV4-2 to TRBJ2-7; 12 junctional bases match TRBD2. The nucleotide sequence reads as follows: TGTACCAGCAGCCAAGATCTCAGGACTAGCGGGGTCCCCTACGAGCAGTACTTC. This sequence encodes CTSSQDLRTSGVPYEQYF.